The 4 T cell receptor beta chains listed next were all sequenced from one sample in a study of blood T cell repertoires in COVID-19. TCRdb's copy holds only in-frame clones and misses some; the assay was immunoSEQ multiplex PCR. The data show some 300,000 clones, approximately 91% seen once. Sequencing was done on a sample of PBMCs or T cells enriched from blood (not recorded which). All receptors come from a woman in her 30s who had been exposed to COVID-19.

The chain combines TRBV11-3 with TRBJ1-1; a possible D gene is TRBD1 (5 bases). Germline CDR1 and CDR2: SGHNT and YENEEA. The CDR3 has 13 amino acids. V was pared by 3 bases and J by 5 bases, with 10 bases between. The CDR3 loop reads CASSLYPGTEAFF. The CDR3 coding sequence is TGTGCCAGCAGCTTGTATCCAGGGACTGAAGCTTTCTTT.

Here the CDR3 reads CARSVSGLAGGQSYEQYF. CDR3 bases: TGTGCCAGAAGCGTCTCGGGACTAGCGGGGGGTCAATCCTACGAGCAGTACTTC. The chain carries TRBV5-3 and TRBJ2-7; 15 positions match TRBD2. TRBV5-3 carries the ORF label, with uncertain function. This CDR3 has 18 residues. Trimming removed 4 bases from V and 1 base from J; junction bases left unmatched: 9.

The gene calls are TRBV25-1 and TRBJ1-2; tentative D call: TRBD1 (5 bases). Germline-derived CDR1 and CDR2 are MGHDK and SYGVNS. This CDR3 comprises 15 residues. Trimming shortened V by 2 bases and J by 4 bases, and 14 bases separated the two germline ends. CDR3 region: CASSEGGGEPYGYTF. CDR3 DNA: TGTGCCAGCAGTGAAGGGGGAGGGGAACCCTATGGCTACACCTTC.

This chain uses TRBV20-1 with TRBJ1-4; D perhaps matches TRBD1 (5 bases). Per the germline V gene, CDR1 is DFQATT and CDR2 is SNEGSKA (reference sequence). The ends were cut back, 3 bases at V and 6 bases at J, with 11 bases in the middle. The CDR3 has 13 amino acids. Here the CDR3 DNA reads TGCAGTGCTAGTAGGAGCAGGGATGAAAAACTGTTTTTT. Protein sequence: CSASRSRDEKLFF.